The 10 T cell receptor beta chains below were found in one sample sequenced in a study of blood T cell repertoires in COVID-19. Only in-frame clones appear in the TCRdb table, and some are missing; sequencing was by immunoSEQ multiplex PCR. This table has fewer than 150,000 clones, 80% to 85% appearing once. The specimen was peripheral blood. The source of these receptors is a woman aged 80 or over with acute or convalescent COVID-19.

The chain couples TRBV5-1 to TRBJ2-5; perhaps TRBD2 as D (5 bases). The CDR3 runs 14 residues. CDR1 SGHRS and CDR2 YFSETQ come from the germline V gene. V was pared by 7 bases and J by 4 bases, with 17 bases between. The CDR3 DNA reads TGCGCCAGCCGAGGGCTGGGCCTCCGAGAGACCCAGTACTTC. Translated, it gives CASRGLGLRETQYF.

The chain combines TRBV21-1 with TRBJ2-1; the table's D call TRBD1 went unverified against the DNA. TRBV21-1 is tagged as a pseudogene. The CDR3 has 18 residues. This chain's CDR3 is CASSKGPLTGGLSNEQFF. The CDR3 DNA follows: TGTGCCAGCAGCAAAGGGCCGCTGACAGGGGGCCTTAGCAATGAGCAGTTCTTC.

This chain links TRBV2 with TRBJ1-5, with a weak D call TRBD1 (6 bases). The CDR3 has 14 amino acids. The V gene lost 1 base and the J gene lost 12 bases, with 16 bases spanning the gap. Germline V lookup: CDR1 SNHLY, CDR2 FYNNEI. The CDR3 loop reads CASSEDRIGGRQHF. CDR3 in DNA: TGTGCCAGCAGTGAAGATAGGATAGGGGGTCGCCAGCATTTT.

The genes are TRBV20-1 and TRBJ2-7; D is perhaps TRBD1 (6 bases). The V gene's germline CDR1 is DFQATT and CDR2 SNEGSKA (reference sequence). Trimming removed 3 bases from V and 1 base from J, with 19 bases in between. The CDR3 runs to 16 residues. The CDR3 sequence is CSASAPSGTGSYEQYF. CDR3 sequence (DNA): TGCAGTGCTAGTGCCCCATCGGGTACAGGGTCCTACGAGCAGTACTTC.

J is TRBJ2-2 and V is TRBV7-9, with D hard to call. CDR1 and CDR2 from the germline V gene are SEHNR and FQNEAQ (reference sequence). This CDR3 comprises 15 residues. Trimming took off 0 bases at V and 6 bases at J, with 11 bases between the two ends. CDR3 region: CASSLAPRLPGELFF. CDR3 sequence (DNA): TGTGCCAGCAGCTTAGCGCCGAGACTCCCCGGGGAGCTGTTTTTT.

The chain has TRBV7-6 and TRBJ2-1; tentative D call: TRBD2 (5 bases). The CDR3 contains 14 residues. V shed 0 bases and J shed 9 bases, with 12 bases lying between them. Germline CDR1 SGHVS, CDR2 FNYEAQ. CDR3 protein: CASSLALAAGEQFF. Written as DNA, the CDR3 is TGTGCCAGCAGCTTAGCGCTAGCAGCCGGTGAGCAGTTCTTC.

This clone was found once. The same CDR3 also results from other DNA sequences found in this sample. The chain links TRBV5-1 to TRBJ1-2; D ambiguous. The V and J ends lost 0 bases and 8 bases respectively, with 11 bases between them. The CDR3 is 13 amino acids. CDR1 SGHRS and CDR2 YFSETQ come from the germline V gene. The CDR3 DNA follows: TGCGCCAGCAGCTTGGGACAAGGGAGCGGCTACACCTTC. Translated, it gives CASSLGQGSGYTF. Complete variable domain (other parts from reference TRBV5-1 and TRBJ1-2): KAGVTQTPRYLIKTRGQQVTLSCSPISGHRSVSWYQQTPGQGLQFLFEYFSETQRNKGNFPGRFSGRQFSNSRSEMNVSTLELGDSALYLCASSLGQGSGYTFGSGTRLTVV.

The V call is TRBV5-6, the J call TRBJ1-1; 8 bases line up with TRBD1. Unmatched junction bases numbered 13, after V lost 0 bases and J lost 6 bases. Germline V lookup: CDR1 SGHDT, CDR2 YYEEEE. The length of the CDR3 is 17 residues. This CDR3 reads CASSLASGSDREPEAFF. In DNA form, the CDR3 reads TGTGCCAGCAGCTTGGCCAGTGGTTCGGACAGGGAACCTGAAGCTTTCTTT.

This clone was detected a few times. The rearrangement links TRBV6-6 to TRBJ1-5, with 11 bases lining up with TRBD1. The CDR3 is 16 amino acids. Germline CDR1 and CDR2: MNHNY and SVGAGI (reference sequence). The J segment lost 5 bases and the V segment lost 6 bases, leaving 9 bases of the junction unmatched. CDR3 region: CASRSQGQGAHQPQHF. The CDR3 DNA sequence: TGTGCCAGCAGATCACAAGGACAGGGGGCGCATCAGCCCCAGCATTTT.

This clone showed up just a few times. The J gene is TRBJ2-1, the V gene TRBV30, with 7 bases identical to TRBD2. Germline V gene data show CDR1 as GTSNPN and CDR2 as SVGIG (reference sequence). After removal of 4 bases from V and 9 bases from J, the junction contained 12 bases not matched to a gene. The CDR3 length is 14 residues. CDR3 nucleotides: TGTGCCTGGACTAGGACTAGTCTTCGTGCTGAGCAGTTCTTC. This sequence encodes CAWTRTSLRAEQFF.